The 22 T cell receptor beta chains listed next were all sequenced from one sample in a study of vaccination and CD4 T cells after COVID-19. The treatment was: roughly 10-day PBMC culture with coronavirus spike peptide pools or control peptides (ViraFEST assay). Once obtained from cultured CD4+ T cells, the DNA was sequenced using the Oncomine TCR Beta short-read assay. From the PCR reads, TCRdb called clonotypes with MiXCR, one entry per CDR3 protein. The sample has about 15,000 distinct CDR3 sequences; roughly 73% are singletons. The antigens of these receptors remain unknown. Sequenced: CD4+ T cells from blood, cultured in vitro. Receptors originate from a human donor who had recovered from COVID-19.

By its share, this clonotype is medium-sized (0.01 to 0.1%). The chain has TRBV27 and TRBJ1-5; D is ambiguous. Trimming shortened V by 3 bases and J by 4 bases, and 4 bases separated the two germline ends. This CDR3 comprises 12 residues. Germline V gene data show CDR1 as MNHEY and CDR2 as SMNVEV (reference sequence). Written as DNA, the CDR3 is TGTGCCAGCAGTTTCCTTAATCAGCCCCAGCATTTT. The encoded protein is CASSFLNQPQHF.

Only a few counts were recorded for this clonotype. The rearrangement links TRBV27 to TRBJ2-1; TRBD2 aligns across 9 bases. V gave up 8 bases and J gave up 8 bases; unmatched junction bases: 10. This CDR3 is 14 amino acids long. Per the germline V gene, CDR1 is MNHEY and CDR2 is SMNVEV (reference sequence). The CDR3 nucleotides read TGTGCCAGCGGCTTTAGCGGGAGTGGCGATGAGCAGTTCTTC. Its protein product is CASGFSGSGDEQFF.

The rearrangement links TRBV24-1 to TRBJ2-6; no clear D gene. CDR1 KGHDR and CDR2 SFDVKD come from the germline V gene. The CDR3 runs 17 residues. Trimming left V 1 base short and J 2 bases short, with 11 bases between. CDR3 coding DNA: TGTGCCACCAGTGATTTTCGATTAGGGACTGGGGCCAACGTCCTGACTTTC. Amino acid sequence: CATSDFRLGTGANVLTF.

The V call is TRBV15, the J call TRBJ1-5; weak D call: TRBD1 (5 bases). V was shortened by 5 bases and J by 1 base, with 9 bases between the two germline ends. The CDR3 loop spans 14 amino acids. Germline-derived CDR1 and CDR2 are LNHNV and YYDKDF (reference sequence). CDR3 DNA sequence: TGTGCCACCAGCTGGCGACAGAGCAATCAGCCCCAGCATTTT. Its translation is CATSWRQSNQPQHF.

CDR3 sequence (DNA): TGTGCCAGCAGTTTGCCCCCTTTGGGGGCGGGCTACACCTTC. Residues: CASSLPPLGAGYTF. This chain uses TRBV27 with TRBJ1-2; tentative D call: TRBD1 (6 bases). This CDR3 region has 14 residues. V lost 3 bases and J lost 8, with 16 bases in between. The germline gives CDR1 MNHEY, CDR2 SMNVEV (reference sequence).

This clonotype was observed a single time. Relative to the germline gene, one junction end is altered; a read error may explain this. V and J are TRBV5-3 and TRBJ1-5, with D perhaps matching TRBD1 (6 bases). TRBV5-3 is marked as an open reading frame, function uncertain. The CDR3 has 17 amino acids. The CDR3, as DNA: TGTGCCAGCAGCTTGTACGGGGACAAGGCAAGCAATCAGCCCCAGCATTTT. The encoded protein is CASSLYGDKASNQPQHF.

This chain uses TRBV19 with TRBJ1-1; D gene uncertain. The CDR3 extends over 13 amino acids. The germline V gene encodes CDR1 LNHDA and CDR2 SQIVND (reference sequence). The ends were cut back, 5 bases at V and 8 bases at J, with 15 bases in the middle. The CDR3 sequence: CASSPVGRSEAFF. CDR3 bases: TGTGCCAGTAGTCCAGTGGGTCGGTCCGAAGCTTTCTTT. Full variable domain (missing parts from reference TRBV19 and TRBJ1-1): DGGITQSPKYLFRKEGQNVTLSCEQNLNHDAMYWYRQDPGQGLRLIYYSQIVNDFQKGDIAEGYSVSREKKESFPLTVTSAQKNPTAFYLCASSPVGRSEAFFGQGTRLTVV.

The chain recombines TRBV28 with TRBJ2-6; D call uncertain. The germline CDR1 and CDR2 sequences are MDHEN and SYDVKM. Between the trimmed V and J ends, which lost 5 bases and 4 bases, there was a span of 15 bases. The CDR3 runs to 16 residues. The CDR3 loop reads CASSLIGRVGANVLTF. CDR3 bases: TGTGCCAGCAGTCTGATCGGACGGGTGGGGGCCAACGTCCTGACTTTC.

The chain carries TRBV27 and TRBJ1-1, with 7 bases matching TRBD1. V was pared by 5 bases and J by 5 bases, with 5 bases of the junction left unmatched. CDR1 and CDR2 (germline): MNHEY, SMNVEV (reference sequence). The CDR3 runs 13 residues. CDR3: CASSPMTGTEAFF. The CDR3 DNA is TGTGCCAGCAGTCCCATGACAGGGACTGAAGCTTTCTTT.

The chain couples TRBV7-2 to TRBJ1-2; D is unclear. Germline V gene lookup returns CDR1 SGHTA and CDR2 FQGNSA. Trimming took off 3 bases at V and 3 bases at J, with 11 bases between the two ends. The CDR3 consists of 14 residues. The CDR3 region has the DNA TGTGCCAGCAGCTTCTCCGGGTTGGACTATGGCTACACCTTC. This sequence encodes CASSFSGLDYGYTF.

This sequence joins TRBV30 and TRBJ2-1; no reliable D call. CDR3 length: 11 residues. Germline loops: CDR1 GTSNPN, CDR2 SVGIG (reference sequence). V lost 5 bases to trimming and J lost 8 bases, with 10 bases between them. The CDR3 region is CAWALLDEQFF. The DNA of the CDR3 is TGTGCCTGGGCCTTACTCGATGAGCAGTTCTTC.

This sequence joins TRBV28 and TRBJ1-4; D gene ambiguous. The CDR3 covers 14 residues. Germline V gene lookup returns CDR1 MDHEN and CDR2 SYDVKM. Trimming took off 3 bases at V and 1 base at J, with 6 bases between the two ends. The CDR3 DNA reads as TGTGCCAGCAGTTTTGAGGGAACTAATGAAAAACTGTTTTTT. This encodes CASSFEGTNEKLFF.

This clonotype has more than one count but fewer than ten. The J gene is TRBJ1-5, the V gene TRBV6-1; D remains ambiguous. Germline V gives CDR1 MNHNS, CDR2 SASEGT. V dropped 2 bases and J dropped 0 bases, with 8 bases sitting between them. The CDR3 length is 15 residues. CDR3 nucleotide sequence: TGTGCCAGCAGTGAAACGAACCTTAGCAATCAGCCCCAGCATTTT. It codes for CASSETNLSNQPQHF.

The V and J genes are TRBV28 and TRBJ1-6, with 11 bases identical to TRBD1. The germline V gene has CDR1 MDHEN and CDR2 SYDVKM. V lost 10 bases and J lost 9; bases outside the gene matches: 8. CDR3 length equals 14 residues. The CDR3 DNA sequence: TGTGCCACCACACGGGACAGGGGGATTTCACCCCTCCACTTT. Protein sequence: CATTRDRGISPLHF.

The chain uses TRBV5-1 and TRBJ1-2; D is unclear. CDR3 length: 15 residues. V lost 0 bases, J lost 0 bases, and 9 bases lay in between. Germline V gene lookup returns CDR1 SGHRS and CDR2 YFSETQ. The CDR3 here is CASSLAGEANYGYTF. The CDR3 DNA is TGCGCCAGCAGCTTGGCCGGGGAAGCTAACTATGGCTACACCTTC.

This chain links TRBV12-3 or TRBV12-4 with TRBJ2-1, with a tentative D call TRBD2 (6 bases). Trimming removed 1 base from V and 3 bases from J, with 10 bases in between. The CDR3 runs 15 residues. DNA of the CDR3: TGTGCCAGCAGTTTAGGGCTAGCGCTCTACAATGAGCAGTTCTTC. Its protein product is CASSLGLALYNEQFF.

The rearrangement uses TRBV15 and TRBJ1-1; D not certain. Germline loops: CDR1 LNHNV, CDR2 YYDKDF (reference sequence). V shed 0 bases and J shed 1 base, with 12 bases lying between them. There are 16 residues in the CDR3. The CDR3 DNA is TGTGCCACCAGCAGAGATAGTTTTGGGCAGAACACTGAAGCTTTCTTT. This sequence encodes CATSRDSFGQNTEAFF.

V is TRBV2 and J is TRBJ1-2, with TRBD1 matching over 9 bases. The CDR3 covers 15 residues. The germline V gene encodes CDR1 SNHLY and CDR2 FYNNEI. J was trimmed by 6 bases and V by 3 bases; bases with no gene match: 8. CDR3 nucleotide sequence: TGTGCCAGCAGTGATTCAACCACAGGGGGCGATGGCTACACCTTC. Translated, it gives CASSDSTTGGDGYTF. Complete variable domain (other parts from reference TRBV2 and TRBJ1-2): EPEVTQTPSHQVTQMGQEVILRCVPISNHLYFYWYRQILGQKVEFLVSFYNNEISEKSEIFDDQFSVERPDGSNFTLKIRSTKLEDSAMYFCASSDSTTGGDGYTFGSGTRLTVV.

The chain links TRBV6-1 to TRBJ2-2; 12 bases are shared with TRBD2. CDR1 MNHNS and CDR2 SASEGT come from the germline V gene. With V trimmed by 7 bases and J by 5 bases, 11 bases remained unmatched. The CDR3 runs 17 residues. CDR3 loop: CASTHELAGGGTGELFF. CDR3 sequence (DNA): TGTGCCAGCACCCACGAGCTAGCGGGAGGGGGGACCGGGGAGCTGTTTTTT.

Remarks on this clonotype: One end of the junction does not line up with germline, which may come from a read error. The chain couples TRBV7-9 to TRBJ1-3; D is unresolved. The CDR3 runs 15 residues. Germline CDR1 and CDR2: SEHNR and FQNEAQ (reference sequence). The CDR3 DNA sequence: TGTGCCAGCAGCCCCGCGACCTTCTCTGGGAACACCATATATTTT. Translation gives CASSPATFSGNTIYF.

This clonotype is labeled large. The chain employs TRBV20-1 and TRBJ1-6; 7 bases are shared with TRBD1. V was clipped by 5 bases and J by 0 bases; unmatched bases: 16. The CDR3 extends over 19 amino acids. CDR1 and CDR2 from the germline V gene are DFQATT and SNEGSKA (reference sequence). CDR3 sequence: CSAPQGTSPRSSYNSPLHF. DNA of the CDR3: TGCAGTGCTCCACAGGGGACAAGTCCCAGAAGCTCCTATAATTCACCCCTCCACTTT.

This clonotype was seen more than once but under ten times. This sequence joins TRBV15 and TRBJ1-1; no clear D. CDR1 and CDR2 (germline): LNHNV, YYDKDF (reference sequence). V lost 0 bases to trimming and J lost 4 bases, with 12 bases between them. This CDR3 comprises 15 residues. This CDR3 reads CATSRDYGRSTEAFF. The CDR3 coding sequence is TGTGCCACCAGCAGAGATTATGGACGCTCCACTGAAGCTTTCTTT.